This T cell receptor (beta chain) was sequenced for a study of blood T cell repertoires in COVID-19. The assay was immunoSEQ multiplex PCR, and TCRdb's table has in-frame clones only and misses some. The sample consists of approximately 390,000 clones, about 89% of them appearing once. The receptor was derived from an older woman with COVID-19, enrolled during active disease. Sequencing was performed on peripheral blood.

The CDR3 DNA sequence: TGTGCCAGCACGAGAGAAACCGGGGAGCTGTTTTTT. Its protein product is CASTRETGELFF. The chain has TRBV9 and TRBJ2-2; D is undetermined. Trimming left V 6 bases short and J 5 bases short, with 8 bases between. Germline CDR1 reads SGDLS; CDR2 reads YYNGEE. The CDR3 loop spans 12 amino acids.